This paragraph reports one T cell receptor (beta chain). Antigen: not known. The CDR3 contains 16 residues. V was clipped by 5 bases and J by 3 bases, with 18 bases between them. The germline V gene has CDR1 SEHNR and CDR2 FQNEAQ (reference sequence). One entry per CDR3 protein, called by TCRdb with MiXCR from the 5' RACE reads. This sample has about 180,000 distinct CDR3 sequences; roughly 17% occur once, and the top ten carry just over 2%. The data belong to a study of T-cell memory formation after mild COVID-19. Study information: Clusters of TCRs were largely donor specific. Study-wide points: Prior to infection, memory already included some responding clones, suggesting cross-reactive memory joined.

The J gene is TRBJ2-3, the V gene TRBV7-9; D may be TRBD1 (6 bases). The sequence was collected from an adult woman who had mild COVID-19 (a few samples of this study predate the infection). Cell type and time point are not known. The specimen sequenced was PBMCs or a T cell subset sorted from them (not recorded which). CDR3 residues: CASSPASTGRTDTQYF. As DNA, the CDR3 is TGTGCCAGCAGCCCCGCCTCTACAGGGCGAACAGATACGCAGTATTTT. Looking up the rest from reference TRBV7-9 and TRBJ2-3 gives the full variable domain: DTGVSQNPRHKITKRGQNVTFRCDPISEHNRLYWYRQTLGQGPEFLTYFQNEAQLEKSRLLSDRFSAERPKGSFSTLEIQRTEQGDSAMYLCASSPASTGRTDTQYFGPGTRLTVL.